Sequencing of this T cell receptor (beta chain) was carried out in a study of cytomegalovirus exposure and HLA in healthy donors. J was trimmed by 5 bases and V by 4 bases; bases with no gene match: 1. The germline CDR1 and CDR2 sequences are SNHLY and FYNNEI. The CDR3 runs to 13 residues. As regards this clone: As yet, its antigen is unknown.

It was with 60 Vbeta and 13 Jbeta primers that the PCR ran. This table comes from immunoSEQ multiplex PCR, and its TCRdb copy is limited to in-frame clones, with some not included. The table has 160,000 or so clones, around four fifths seen once. Study outcomes and limitations: In a later analysis, across HLA loci, associated TCR counts were highest for DRB1, lowest for HLA-C. The authors enumerated over 150 TCR beta chains as linked to cytomegalovirus.

This TCR came from a male donor in good health and CMV-seronegative. The chain links TRBV2 to TRBJ2-2; 7 bases align to TRBD2. Sequenced: PBMCs. This CDR3 reads CASSVRETGELFF. CDR3 nucleotides: TGTGCCAGCAGTGTGCGGGAGACCGGGGAGCTGTTTTTT.